The present T cell receptor beta chain was sequenced within a study of T cells after posttransplantation cyclophosphamide. Study conclusions and caveats: Blood and skin or GI T cell repertoires showed limited TRB overlap. Later blood repertoires were often dominated by clones from the donor CD8+ memory compartment. Recipient CMV seropositivity and CMV reactivation strongly tracked TRB clonality.

The CDR3 has 14 residues. V shed 11 bases and J 4 bases; nucleotides not matched to a gene: 9. CDR1 and CDR2 from the germline V gene are MDHEN and SYDVKM. On the day of bone marrow donation, the related graft donor provided peripheral blood. This clone was seen at least ten times. Its antigen is not identified. Clones were sequenced by immunoSEQ multiplex PCR, and TCRdb holds only the in-frame ones, with some missing. This repertoire holds approximately 30,000 clones, and none appear only once. This TCR was sampled from a woman aged 45-60 years in good health and a related stem cell transplant donor. Input material: PBMCs. The rearrangement links TRBV28 to TRBJ1-5; 9 bases align to TRBD1. The CDR3 DNA reads TGTGCCGGCGGGGGGACAGGGAGTAATCAGCCCCAGCATTTT. It yields the protein CAGGGTGSNQPQHF.